The 23 T cell receptor beta chains below all came from one sample that was sequenced in a study of shared clonotypes between healthy human individuals. Assay: immunoSEQ multiplex PCR; the TCRdb copy retains only in-frame clones and omits some. The sample has more than 2,000,000 clones, over 85% seen once. The material sequenced was naive CD4+ T cells sorted from blood. Specified subset: CD45RA+ positively selected. The receptors derive from a man younger than 35 in good health.

This clone showed up just once. This chain joins TRBV2 and TRBJ2-4; 10 bases are a match to TRBD2. After removal of 2 bases from V and 7 bases from J, the junction contained 5 bases not matched to a gene. This CDR3 is 15 amino acids long. Per germline, CDR1 SNHLY and CDR2 FYNNEI. CDR3 residues: CASSESGSGGNIQYF. The CDR3, as DNA: TGTGCCAGCAGTGAATCGGGTAGCGGGGGGAACATTCAGTACTTC.

V is TRBV7-2 and J is TRBJ2-7, with D uncertain. The CDR3 length is 13 residues. The germline V gene encodes CDR1 SGHTA and CDR2 FQGNSA. V dropped 5 bases and J dropped 4 bases, with 12 bases sitting between them. The CDR3 coding sequence is TGTGCCAGCAGCCGCCAGGTGGCGTACGAGCAGTACTTC. As protein: CASSRQVAYEQYF. Using reference TRBV7-2 and TRBJ2-7 for the parts outside the CDR3, the full variable domain is GAGVSQSPSNKVTEKGKDVELRCDPISGHTALYWYRQSLGQGLEFLIYFQGNSAPDKSGLPSDRFSAERTGGSVSTLTIQRTQQEDSAVYLCASSRQVAYEQYFGPGTRLTVT.

V gene TRBV7-2 combines with J gene TRBJ2-1; unclear D gene. There are 14 residues in the CDR3. Trimming left V 4 bases short and J 4 bases short, with 11 bases between. From germline, CDR1 is SGHTA and CDR2 FQGNSA. The CDR3 DNA sequence: TGTGCCAGCAGCTACGCGGACGTATACAATGAGCAGTTCTTC. This translates into CASSYADVYNEQFF.

The chain recombines TRBV30 with TRBJ1-3; tentatively, D is TRBD1 (5 bases). Trimming pared 8 bases from V and 0 bases from J, leaving 14 bases between. Germline assignment: CDR1 GTSNPN and CDR2 SVGIG (reference sequence). This CDR3 is 14 amino acids long. CDR3 in amino acids: CAGARQHSGNTIYF. CDR3 DNA sequence: TGTGCCGGCGCTAGACAGCACTCTGGAAACACCATATATTTT.

The rearrangement links TRBV20-1 to TRBJ2-1, with unresolved D. Trimming pared 6 bases from V and 4 bases from J, leaving 7 bases between. The germline V gene has CDR1 DFQATT and CDR2 SNEGSKA (reference sequence). This CDR3 has 11 residues. CDR3 region: CSANRYNEQFF. The CDR3 region has the DNA TGCAGTGCAAACCGGTACAATGAGCAGTTCTTC.

This rearrangement joins TRBV11-2 to TRBJ2-3; D tentatively reads TRBD1 or TRBD2 (5 bases each). Germline V lookup: CDR1 SGHAT, CDR2 FQNNGV. The CDR3 runs to 16 residues. V was clipped by 6 bases and J by 4 bases, with 20 bases between them. This CDR3 reads CASSSLRDPGPDTQYF. CDR3 sequence (DNA): TGTGCCAGCAGTTCACTCCGGGACCCCGGCCCAGATACGCAGTATTTT.

The genes are TRBV12-2 and TRBJ2-7. TRBV12-2 is a listed pseudogene. This CDR3 spans 11 amino acids. CDR3: CASSYHYEQYF. CDR3 coding DNA: TGTGCCAGCAGCTACCACTACGAGCAGTACTTC.

V gene TRBV7-6 combines with J gene TRBJ2-5; no firm D call. Gene TRBJ2-7 matches the end of the DNA better, so the J call may be wrong. The CDR3 spans 14 residues. Germline-derived CDR1 and CDR2 are SGHVS and FNYEAQ. The CDR3 DNA sequence: TGTGCCAGCAGCTTAGATGGCAGATCCTACGAGCAGTACTTC. Its translation: CASSLDGRSYEQYF.

This clone showed up just once. This chain joins TRBV5-1 and TRBJ2-7; D ambiguous. The CDR3 has 12 residues. V lost 2 bases and J lost 5, with 8 bases in between. Per the germline V gene, CDR1 is SGHRS and CDR2 is YFSETQ. CDR3 sequence (DNA): TGCGCCAGCAGCTTTGGAACACACGAGCAGTACTTC. Protein: CASSFGTHEQYF.

The CDR3 coding sequence is TGTGCTAGTGGTCCAGGGGACAGGGGGCTCCAAGAGACCCAGTACTTC. Translated, it gives CASGPGDRGLQETQYF. This chain links TRBV12-5 with TRBJ2-5; 12 bases map to TRBD1. With 5 bases clipped from V and 1 base from J, the junction kept 5 bases outside the gene matches. The CDR3 runs 16 residues. CDR1 is LGHNT, CDR2 FRNRAP, per germline.

In its sample, this clone was seen once. The J gene is TRBJ2-3, the V gene TRBV2; 11 bases agree with TRBD2. Per germline, CDR1 SNHLY and CDR2 FYNNEI. This CDR3 is 12 amino acids long. After removal of 9 bases from V and 6 bases from J, the junction contained 2 bases not matched to a gene. CDR3 sequence: CARRTSGDTQYF. DNA for the CDR3: TGTGCCAGGAGGACTAGCGGGGATACGCAGTATTTT.

Here the CDR3 DNA reads TGTGCCAGCTCACCATTTTCTAGGGTCAAGAACAATGAGCAGTTCTTC. Amino acid sequence: CASSPFSRVKNNEQFF. The chain has TRBV18 and TRBJ2-1; no reliable D call. The V end was cut by 2 bases, the J end by 5 bases, with 16 bases between. This CDR3 is built from 16 residues. Germline V gene data show CDR1 as KGHSH and CDR2 as LQKENI.

V gene TRBV9 combines with J gene TRBJ2-3; possible D gene TRBD1, 6 bases. This CDR3 contains 20 residues. Trimming removed 4 bases from V and 3 bases from J, with 30 bases in between. Germline loops: CDR1 SGDLS, CDR2 YYNGEE. The CDR3 reads CASSPRARLLQGVWTDTQYF. CDR3 DNA sequence: TGTGCCAGCAGCCCACGAGCCCGTTTACTACAGGGAGTCTGGACAGATACGCAGTATTTT.

The chain couples TRBV15 to TRBJ1-1; D is possibly TRBD1 (5 bases). Trimming stripped 8 bases from V and 1 base from J, with 14 bases between. Germline assignment: CDR1 LNHNV and CDR2 YYDKDF (reference sequence). The length of the CDR3 is 14 residues. The CDR3: CATLEARANTEAFF. The CDR3 DNA reads TGTGCCACCTTAGAGGCCAGGGCGAACACTGAAGCTTTCTTT.

V usage is TRBV28 and J usage is TRBJ2-5, with 7 bases aligning to TRBD1. V lost 3 bases, J lost 3 bases, and 4 bases stayed unmatched. The germline CDR1 and CDR2 sequences are MDHEN and SYDVKM. This CDR3 region has 14 residues. CDR3 nucleotides: TGTGCCAGCAGTTTTGTACAGGGGAAAGAGACCCAGTACTTC. It encodes CASSFVQGKETQYF.

V and J are TRBV9 and TRBJ1-1, with D possibly TRBD1 on 6 matching bases. CDR3 length: 15 amino acids. The germline V gene encodes CDR1 SGDLS and CDR2 YYNGEE. Trimming pared 0 bases from V and 4 bases from J, leaving 13 bases between. CDR3 loop: CASSVGERGVTEAFF. CDR3 bases: TGTGCCAGCAGCGTAGGGGAGAGGGGGGTCACTGAAGCTTTCTTT.

The rearrangement uses TRBV7-9 and TRBJ2-1; unclear D gene. The ends were cut back, 3 bases at V and 8 bases at J, with 5 bases in the middle. The CDR3 covers 11 residues. Looked up from germline, CDR1 is SEHNR and CDR2 is FQNEAQ (reference sequence). CDR3 DNA: TGTGCCAGCAGCTTTGCTGATGAGCAGTTCTTC. Amino acid sequence: CASSFADEQFF.

This chain joins TRBV30 and TRBJ1-2; the match to TRBD1 covers 8 bases. The CDR3 consists of 17 residues. Germline CDR1 GTSNPN, CDR2 SVGIG (reference sequence). The V and J ends lost 2 bases and 2 bases, in that order; junction bases with no gene match: 13. The DNA for the CDR3 is TGTGCCTGGAGTCCTACCTCGACAGGGGTCTTGAACTATGGCTACACCTTC. This sequence encodes CAWSPTSTGVLNYGYTF. Based on the CDR3 plus reference TRBV30 and TRBJ1-2, the full variable domain is SQTIHQWPATLVQPVGSPLSLECTVEGTSNPNLYWYRQAAGRGLQLLFYSVGIGQISSEVPQNLSASRPQDRQFILSSKKLLLSDSGFYLCAWSPTSTGVLNYGYTFGSGTRLTVV.

The CDR3 DNA reads TGTGCCAGCAGCCAAGATTTGGACAGGGGTCGCGAGCAGTACTTC. This sequence encodes CASSQDLDRGREQYF. V and J are TRBV4-2 and TRBJ2-7; the match to TRBD1 covers 9 bases. The CDR3 runs 15 residues. CDR1 is LGHNA and CDR2 is YNFKEQ in the germline V gene. V shed 0 bases and J 6 bases; nucleotides not matched to a gene: 6.

A word on this clone: At the DNA level, this CDR3 is encoded by other sequences in the same sample as well. The V gene is TRBV19, the J gene TRBJ1-5, with D unresolved. Between the trimmed V and J ends, which lost 3 bases and 0 bases, there was a span of 9 bases. This CDR3 is built from 15 residues. Looked up from germline, CDR1 is LNHDA and CDR2 is SQIVND (reference sequence). For the CDR3, the DNA is TGTGCCAGTAGTATTGGTAGCTATAGCAATCAGCCCCAGCATTTT. Translation gives CASSIGSYSNQPQHF.

The chain is built from TRBV19 and TRBJ1-2; D is uncertain. Germline CDR1 LNHDA, CDR2 SQIVND (reference sequence). The V end lost 1 base, the J end lost 2 bases, and 8 bases lay between the germline ends. The CDR3 runs 14 residues. CDR3 region: CASSIGQENYGYTF. The DNA of the CDR3 is TGTGCCAGTAGTATAGGTCAGGAGAACTATGGCTACACCTTC.

A word on this clone: Other nucleotide sequences in the sample specify the same CDR3. CDR3 sequence (DNA): TGCGCCAGCAGTTCATCCTACGAGCAGTACTTC. Its protein is CASSSSYEQYF. The chain couples TRBV10-2 to TRBJ2-7; no clear D gene. Germline V gene lookup returns CDR1 WSHSY and CDR2 SAAADI. This CDR3 has 11 residues. V gave up 5 bases and J gave up 1 base, with 3 bases separating them.

The CDR3 DNA reads as TGTGCCAGCAGCCACGGACTAGCGGGTGGTACTAGCACAGATACGCAGTATTTT. Protein product: CASSHGLAGGTSTDTQYF. The chain links TRBV2 to TRBJ2-3, with TRBD2 matching over 11 bases. V lost 6 bases and J lost 0; bases outside the gene matches: 11. This CDR3 has 18 amino acids. Germline lookup yields CDR1 SNHLY and CDR2 FYNNEI.